The next 27 T cell receptor beta chains were all read from a single sample in a study of blood T cell repertoires in COVID-19. Sequencing used immunoSEQ multiplex PCR; TCRdb keeps in-frame clones, though not all of them. Among tens of thousands of clones, about 80% were seen once, and the ten largest hold about 1.8%. The sample comprised peripheral blood. The receptors originated from a man aged 80 or over with active or convalescent COVID-19.

The CDR3 nucleotides read TGTGCCAGCAGCCGGACATACGGAAACACCATATATTTT. It specifies CASSRTYGNTIYF. The chain employs TRBV5-6 and TRBJ1-3; weak D call: TRBD1 (5 bases). Germline lookup yields CDR1 SGHDT and CDR2 YYEEEE. CDR3 length: 13 residues. Trimming took off 4 bases at V and 4 bases at J, with 9 bases between the two ends.

The J gene is TRBJ2-7, the V gene TRBV5-1; 7 bases map to TRBD2. CDR3 length equals 16 residues. Trimming cost V 2 bases and J 3 bases; bases outside gene matches: 11. CDR1 SGHRS and CDR2 YFSETQ come from the germline V gene. The CDR3 coding sequence is TGCGCCAGCAGCTTTCAAACGGGCGGGAGCGGCTACGAGCAGTACTTC. It translates to CASSFQTGGSGYEQYF.

The rearrangement joins TRBV19 to TRBJ2-3; 11 bases agree with TRBD2. With V trimmed by 4 bases and J by 2 bases, 5 bases remained unmatched. Germline V gene sequence: CDR1 LNHDA, CDR2 SQIVND (reference sequence). This CDR3 region has 16 residues. In nucleotides, the CDR3 is TGTGCCAGTAGTACCCGGACTAGCGGGTACACAGATACGCAGTATTTT. Residues: CASSTRTSGYTDTQYF.

The chain is built from TRBV5-5 and TRBJ2-7; D is perhaps TRBD2 (5 bases). This CDR3 has 16 amino acids. V shed 5 bases and J shed 6 bases, with 24 bases lying between them. Germline values: CDR1 SGHKS, CDR2 YYEKEE (reference sequence). The CDR3 DNA follows: TGTGCCAGCAGTCTTCAAATGACGGGATCTAACAGCGAGCAGTACTTC. Residues: CASSLQMTGSNSEQYF.

This clone was detected only once. The chain combines TRBV6-5 with TRBJ2-1; D unclear. V was shortened by 7 bases and J by 5 bases, with 18 bases between the two germline ends. The CDR3 is 15 residues long. Germline V gene data show CDR1 as MNHEY and CDR2 as SVGAGI. CDR3 in amino acids: CASIRDLGSNNEQFF. The CDR3 DNA reads as TGTGCCAGCATTCGTGACCTAGGAAGTAACAATGAGCAGTTCTTC.

This clone was seen only once. V usage is TRBV2 and J usage is TRBJ1-2; D is uncertain. The CDR3 contains 14 residues. The V end was cut by 11 bases, the J end by 1 base, with 17 bases between. Germline V lookup: CDR1 SNHLY, CDR2 FYNNEI. CDR3 sequence: CAALLVTVNYGYTF. In DNA, the CDR3 is TGTGCCGCCCTTCTTGTAACGGTTAACTATGGCTACACCTTC.

V gene TRBV9 combines with J gene TRBJ1-1; 7 nucleotides agree with TRBD1. This CDR3 contains 15 residues. Trimming at V came to 3 bases and at J to 1 base, leaving 6 bases not matched to a gene. Germline lookup yields CDR1 SGDLS and CDR2 YYNGEE. The CDR3 nucleotides are TGTGCCAGCAGCGCAACAGGGGCCAAGAACACTGAAGCTTTCTTT. Translation gives CASSATGAKNTEAFF.

This sequence joins TRBV11-1 and TRBJ1-1, with D uncertain. V was trimmed by 5 bases and J by 2 bases, leaving 12 bases between them. The germline V gene encodes CDR1 SGHAT and CDR2 FQDESV (reference sequence). This CDR3 is 14 amino acids long. CDR3 sequence (DNA): TGTGCCAGCAGCCGAGGGAGACAAAACACTGAAGCTTTCTTT. Protein sequence: CASSRGRQNTEAFF.

The CDR3 protein is CASSLRQGQRYF. CDR3 coding DNA: TGTGCCAGCAGCTTGCGACAGGGCCAGAGGTACTTC. The chain is built from TRBV7-6 and TRBJ2-7, with TRBD1 identical over 7 bases. Germline V CDR1 and CDR2: SGHVS, FNYEAQ. V shed 3 bases, J shed 12 bases, and the junction held 8 bases outside the gene matches. The CDR3 covers 12 residues.

The J gene is TRBJ2-2, the V gene TRBV6-5; tentative D call: TRBD1 (6 bases). Germline V lookup: CDR1 MNHEY, CDR2 SVGAGI. V lost 10 bases, J lost 1 base, and 13 bases lay in between. The length of the CDR3 is 14 residues. CDR3 in amino acids: CAIQEDRNTGELFF. As DNA, the CDR3 is TGTGCCATCCAAGAGGACAGGAACACCGGGGAGCTGTTTTTT.

J is TRBJ2-2 and V is TRBV11-1, with 8 bases aligning to TRBD1. V shed 5 bases and J 4 bases; nucleotides not matched to a gene: 6. Germline V CDR1 and CDR2: SGHAT, FQDESV (reference sequence). The CDR3 contains 15 residues. The CDR3 DNA sequence: TGTGCCAGCAGCACCGGCACAGGGGGCACCGGGGAGCTGTTTTTT. This translates into CASSTGTGGTGELFF.

V usage is TRBV6-5 and J usage is TRBJ1-4, with D unresolved. This CDR3 has 13 amino acids. The V end lost 6 bases, the J end lost 5 bases, and 10 bases lay between the germline ends. CDR1 and CDR2 from the germline V gene are MNHEY and SVGAGI. DNA for the CDR3: TGTGCCAGCAGGGGGAGGAGAAATGAAAAACTGTTTTTT. Translated, it gives CASRGRRNEKLFF.

V is TRBV4-1 and J is TRBJ2-1; possible D gene TRBD2, 5 bases. Germline-derived CDR1 and CDR2 are MGHRA and YSYEKL. Trimming removed 4 bases at V and 9 bases at J, with 16 bases between. This CDR3 comprises 14 residues. Here the CDR3 reads CASSPLRTSGEQFF. CDR3 nucleotides: TGCGCCAGCAGCCCCCTAAGGACTTCGGGTGAGCAGTTCTTC.

The rearrangement links TRBV7-6 to TRBJ2-1, with TRBD1 matching over 8 bases. V was clipped by 5 bases and J by 6 bases; unmatched bases: 6. The germline CDR1 and CDR2 sequences are SGHVS and FNYEAQ. There are 14 residues in the CDR3. CDR3 DNA sequence: TGTGCCAGCAGCGGGACAGGAGGGGTCAATGAGCAGTTCTTC. It encodes CASSGTGGVNEQFF.

This sequence joins TRBV19 and TRBJ2-7; TRBD1 matches 9 bases. Germline CDR1 LNHDA, CDR2 SQIVND (reference sequence). V was clipped by 6 bases and J by 5 bases; unmatched bases: 8. The CDR3 length is 14 residues. The CDR3 DNA follows: TGTGCCAGTAGCGACAGGGGGTATGTCGACGAGCAGTACTTC. Its translation: CASSDRGYVDEQYF.

This chain's CDR3 is CASSVTDSGYEQYF. CDR3 sequence (DNA): TGTGCCAGCAGCGTTACGGACAGTGGCTACGAGCAGTACTTC. V is TRBV9 and J is TRBJ2-7, with D possibly TRBD1 on 6 matching bases. The V end was cut by 2 bases, the J end by 3 bases, with 12 bases between. Germline CDR1 reads SGDLS; CDR2 reads YYNGEE. CDR3 length: 14 residues. Full variable domain (outside the CDR3, taken from reference TRBV9 and TRBJ2-7): DSGVTQTPKHLITATGQRVTLRCSPRSGDLSVYWYQQSLDQGLQFLIQYYNGEERAKGNILERFSAQQFPDLHSELNLSSLELGDSALYFCASSVTDSGYEQYFGPGTRLTVT.

The genes are TRBV19 and TRBJ2-6; 8 bases match TRBD2. The germline CDR1 and CDR2 sequences are LNHDA and SQIVND (reference sequence). The J segment lost 0 bases and the V segment lost 3 bases, leaving 13 bases of the junction unmatched. The CDR3 consists of 20 residues. The CDR3 DNA reads TGTGCCAGTAGTATGTACGGCCCGGGAGGGGGAGTCTCTGGGGCCAACGTCCTGACTTTC. Its protein is CASSMYGPGGGVSGANVLTF.

This chain links TRBV5-1 with TRBJ2-2; 10 bases are a match to TRBD1. The CDR3 has 15 amino acids. CDR1 and CDR2 from the germline V gene are SGHRS and YFSETQ. J gave up 3 bases and V 3 bases, and 2 bases lay outside the gene matches. The CDR3 nucleotides read TGCGCCAGCAGCTCTGGGACAGGGGACACCGGGGAGCTGTTTTTT. Translation gives CASSSGTGDTGELFF.

The J gene is TRBJ1-2, the V gene TRBV6-2 or TRBV6-3; D might be TRBD1 (5 bases). From germline, CDR1 is MNHEY and CDR2 SVGEGT. The CDR3 loop spans 15 amino acids. The V gene lost 5 bases and the J gene lost 4 bases, with 17 bases spanning the gap. CDR3 coding DNA: TGTGCCAGCAGTCGCCCTGGCAGGGCCTCCTATGGCTACACCTTC. It codes for CASSRPGRASYGYTF.

This clone showed up just a few times. The rearrangement uses TRBV27 and TRBJ1-5; D remains ambiguous. The CDR3 is 11 residues long. Deletions cut 6 bases from V and 6 bases from J, with 6 bases between. Germline V gene lookup returns CDR1 MNHEY and CDR2 SMNVEV (reference sequence). The CDR3 reads CASRFGQPQHF. DNA of the CDR3: TGTGCCAGCAGGTTCGGTCAGCCCCAGCATTTT.

The chain uses TRBV6-5 and TRBJ2-7; 9 bases are shared with TRBD2. V lost 7 bases and J lost 0; bases outside the gene matches: 7. Germline CDR1 reads MNHEY; CDR2 reads SVGAGI. This CDR3 region has 15 residues. CDR3 amino acids: CASTKSSGDSYEQYF. The CDR3 DNA reads TGTGCCAGCACCAAATCTAGCGGGGACTCCTACGAGCAGTACTTC.

The rearrangement uses TRBV20-1 and TRBJ2-5; unclear D gene. The germline V gene encodes CDR1 DFQATT and CDR2 SNEGSKA (reference sequence). V was clipped by 6 bases and J by 3 bases, with 5 bases between them. The CDR3 runs to 10 residues. CDR3 sequence: CSARKETQYF. In nucleotides, the CDR3 is TGCAGTGCGCGGAAAGAGACCCAGTACTTC.

This chain links TRBV3-1 (or the pseudogene TRBV3-2) with TRBJ2-1; D gene unclear. V lost 0 bases to trimming and J lost 3 bases, with 12 bases between them. Germline V lookup: CDR1 LGHDT, CDR2 YNNKEL (reference sequence). The CDR3 consists of 16 residues. The CDR3 nucleotides are TGTGCCAGCAGCCAAGATGGCGCGGCGGACTACAATGAGCAGTTCTTC. Encoded protein: CASSQDGAADYNEQFF.

The table lists this clone with a few counts. The chain recombines TRBV27 with TRBJ1-2; D is possibly TRBD1 (6 bases). Germline V CDR1 and CDR2: MNHEY, SMNVEV (reference sequence). Trimming removed 2 bases at V and 4 bases at J, with 20 bases between. The CDR3 is 17 residues long. In nucleotides, the CDR3 is TGTGCCAGCAGTTTAAGGGGCAGCAGGGGCCAAGCCTATGGCTACACCTTC. It yields the protein CASSLRGSRGQAYGYTF.

The chain has TRBV4-2 and TRBJ2-5; the D gene is possibly TRBD1 (5 bases). This CDR3 region has 14 residues. Per germline, CDR1 LGHNA and CDR2 YNFKEQ. Trimming shortened V by 0 bases and J by 5 bases, and 10 bases separated the two germline ends. This chain's CDR3 is CASSQERQGETQYF. For the CDR3, the DNA is TGTGCCAGCAGCCAAGAACGGCAGGGTGAGACCCAGTACTTC.

CDR3 sequence reads: CASSPQAGGRETQYF. CDR3 DNA sequence: TGTGCCAGCAGCCCCCAAGCGGGGGGGAGGGAGACCCAGTACTTC. This chain links TRBV11-2 with TRBJ2-5; 10 bases map to TRBD2. Germline V gene lookup returns CDR1 SGHAT and CDR2 FQNNGV. This CDR3 is built from 15 residues. J lost 5 bases, V lost 5 bases, and 8 bases had no gene match.

This chain links TRBV5-8 with TRBJ2-3, with no clear D. Trimming left V 2 bases short and J 0 bases short, with 4 bases between. Germline lookup yields CDR1 SGHTS and CDR2 YDEGEE. The CDR3 is 13 amino acids. CDR3 in DNA: TGTGCCAGCAGCTTCTACAGCACAGATACGCAGTATTTT. Its translation is CASSFYSTDTQYF. The whole variable domain, remainder taken from reference TRBV5-8 and TRBJ2-3, is EAGVTQSPTHLIKTRGQQATLRCSPISGHTSVYWYQQALGLGLQFLLWYDEGEERNRGNFPPRFSGRQFPNYSSELNVNALELEDSALYLCASSFYSTDTQYFGPGTRLTVL.